Below, one T cell receptor (beta chain) is given with its context. Multiplex touch-down PCR amplified TRB using TRB-A and TRB-B pools in one tube. Reprocessing the multiplex PCR reads, TCRdb reports a single entry for every CDR3 protein and omits DNA. This repertoire comprises 950 or so distinct CDR3 sequences; its ten largest clones make up 58%. This CDR3 contains 15 residues. The V gene's germline CDR1 is SGHDN and CDR2 FVKESK. Each sample's input was about 250 ng genomic DNA, roughly 40,000 genome equivalents. This entry belongs to a study of T cell clusters in autoimmune cytopenias. V usage is TRBV14 and J usage is TRBJ2-1; there is no DNA to check the TCRdb D call of TRBD2. The TCR comes from a human donor with an autoimmune cytopenia or autoimmune hepatitis (not recorded which). Input material: peripheral blood. The chain's CDR3 is CASRSTSGSYNEQFF.